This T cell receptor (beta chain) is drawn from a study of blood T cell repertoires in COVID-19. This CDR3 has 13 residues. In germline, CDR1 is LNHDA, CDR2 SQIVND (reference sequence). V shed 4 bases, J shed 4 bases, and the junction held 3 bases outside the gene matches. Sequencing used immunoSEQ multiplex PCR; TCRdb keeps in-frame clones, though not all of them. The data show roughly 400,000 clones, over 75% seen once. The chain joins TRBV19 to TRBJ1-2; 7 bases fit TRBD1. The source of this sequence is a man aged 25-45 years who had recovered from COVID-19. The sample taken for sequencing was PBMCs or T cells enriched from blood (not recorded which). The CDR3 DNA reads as TGTGCCAGTAGTAAACAGGGGAGCTATGGCTACACCTTC. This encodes CASSKQGSYGYTF.